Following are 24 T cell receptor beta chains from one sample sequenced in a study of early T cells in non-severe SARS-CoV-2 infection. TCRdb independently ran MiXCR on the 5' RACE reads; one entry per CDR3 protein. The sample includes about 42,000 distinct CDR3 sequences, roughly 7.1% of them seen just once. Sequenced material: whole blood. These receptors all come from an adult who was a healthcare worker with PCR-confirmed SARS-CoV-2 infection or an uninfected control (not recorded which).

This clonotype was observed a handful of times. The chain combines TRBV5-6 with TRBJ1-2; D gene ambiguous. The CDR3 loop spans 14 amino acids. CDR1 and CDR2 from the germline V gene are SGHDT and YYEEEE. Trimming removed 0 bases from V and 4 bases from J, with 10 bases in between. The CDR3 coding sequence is TGTGCCAGCAGCTTGGCGTCCAGTTCCTATGGCTACACCTTC. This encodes CASSLASSSYGYTF.

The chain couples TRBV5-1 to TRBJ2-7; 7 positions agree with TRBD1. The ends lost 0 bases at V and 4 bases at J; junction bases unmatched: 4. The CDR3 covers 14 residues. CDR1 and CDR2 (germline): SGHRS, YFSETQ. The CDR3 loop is CASSLVGTEYEQYF. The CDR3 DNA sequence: TGCGCCAGCAGCTTGGTGGGGACAGAATACGAGCAGTACTTC.

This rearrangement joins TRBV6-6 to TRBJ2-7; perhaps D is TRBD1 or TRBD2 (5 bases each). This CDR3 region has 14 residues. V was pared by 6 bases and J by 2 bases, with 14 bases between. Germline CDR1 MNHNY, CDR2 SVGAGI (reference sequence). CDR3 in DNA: TGTGCCAGCAGCCTACCTGGGGGAACCTACGAGCAGTACTTC. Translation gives CASSLPGGTYEQYF.

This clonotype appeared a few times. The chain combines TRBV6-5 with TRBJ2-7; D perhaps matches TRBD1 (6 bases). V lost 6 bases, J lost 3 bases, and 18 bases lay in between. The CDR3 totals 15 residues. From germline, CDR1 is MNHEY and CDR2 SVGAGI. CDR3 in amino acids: CASSYNGGGSYEQYF. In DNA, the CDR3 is TGTGCCAGCAGCTACAACGGTGGGGGCAGCTACGAGCAGTACTTC.

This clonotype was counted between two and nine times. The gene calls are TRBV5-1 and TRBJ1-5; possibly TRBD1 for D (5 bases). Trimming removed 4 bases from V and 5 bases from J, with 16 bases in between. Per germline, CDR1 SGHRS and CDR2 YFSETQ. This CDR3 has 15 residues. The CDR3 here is CASSPGETEYQPQHF. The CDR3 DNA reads TGCGCCAGCAGCCCGGGGGAGACCGAATATCAGCCCCAGCATTTT.

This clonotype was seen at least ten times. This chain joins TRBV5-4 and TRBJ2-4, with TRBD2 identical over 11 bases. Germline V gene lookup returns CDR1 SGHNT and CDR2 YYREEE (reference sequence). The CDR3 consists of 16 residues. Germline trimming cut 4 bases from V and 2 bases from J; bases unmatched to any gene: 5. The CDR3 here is CASSPLAGGTKNIQYF. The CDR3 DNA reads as TGTGCCAGCAGCCCCCTAGCGGGGGGCACCAAAAACATTCAGTACTTC.

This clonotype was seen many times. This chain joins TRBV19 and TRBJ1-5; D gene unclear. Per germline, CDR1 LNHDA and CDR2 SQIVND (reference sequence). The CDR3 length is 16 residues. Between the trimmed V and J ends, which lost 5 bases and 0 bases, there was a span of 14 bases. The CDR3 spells CASSADARYSNQPQHF. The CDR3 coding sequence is TGTGCCAGTAGTGCGGACGCAAGGTATAGCAATCAGCCCCAGCATTTT. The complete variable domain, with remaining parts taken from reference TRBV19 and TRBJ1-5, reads DGGITQSPKYLFRKEGQNVTLSCEQNLNHDAMYWYRQDPGQGLRLIYYSQIVNDFQKGDIAEGYSVSREKKESFPLTVTSAQKNPTAFYLCASSADARYSNQPQHFGDGTRLSIL.

The CDR3 sequence is CASGAGTKAAFF. The DNA for the CDR3 is TGCGCCAGCGGGGCGGGAACCAAGGCGGCGTTCTTC. This sequence joins TRBV10-1 and TRBJ2-1, with D perhaps TRBD2 (6 bases). Trimming took 8 bases from V and 15 from J, leaving 20 bases between them. The CDR3 runs to 12 residues. Germline V CDR1 and CDR2: WNHNN, SYGVQD (reference sequence).

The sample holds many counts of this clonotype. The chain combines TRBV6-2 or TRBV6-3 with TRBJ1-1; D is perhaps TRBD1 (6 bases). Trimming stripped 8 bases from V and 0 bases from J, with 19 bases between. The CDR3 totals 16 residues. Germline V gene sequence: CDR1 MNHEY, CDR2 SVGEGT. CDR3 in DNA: TGTGCCAGCCACACGGACAGTTATCGAATGAACACTGAAGCTTTCTTT. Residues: CASHTDSYRMNTEAFF.

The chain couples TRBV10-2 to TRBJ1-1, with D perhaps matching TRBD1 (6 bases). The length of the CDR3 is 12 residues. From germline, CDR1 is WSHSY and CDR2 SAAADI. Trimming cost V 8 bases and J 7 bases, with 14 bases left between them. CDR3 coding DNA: TGCGCCAGCCTAACGGGGGGCAGTGAAGCTTTCTTT. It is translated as CASLTGGSEAFF.

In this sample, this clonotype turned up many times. CDR3 loop: CASRGTAMSNQPQHF. The CDR3 DNA reads as TGTGCCAGCAGGGGGACAGCAATGAGCAATCAGCCCCAGCATTTT. The V and J genes are TRBV2 and TRBJ1-5, with 7 bases fitting TRBD1. The CDR3 contains 15 residues. The junction had 6 bases not matched to a gene; V was cut back by 6 bases and J by 1 base. CDR1 SNHLY and CDR2 FYNNEI come from the germline V gene.

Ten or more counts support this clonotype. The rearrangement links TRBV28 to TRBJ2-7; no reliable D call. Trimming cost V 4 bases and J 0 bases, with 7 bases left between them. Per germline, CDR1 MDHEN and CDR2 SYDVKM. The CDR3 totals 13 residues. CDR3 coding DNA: TGTGCCAGCAGTTCGAGTGACTCCTACGAGCAGTACTTC. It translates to CASSSSDSYEQYF.

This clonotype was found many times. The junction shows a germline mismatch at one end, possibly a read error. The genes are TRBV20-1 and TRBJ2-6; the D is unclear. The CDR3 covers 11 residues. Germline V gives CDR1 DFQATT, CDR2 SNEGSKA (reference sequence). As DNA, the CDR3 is TGTATAGCCTCTGGGGCCAACGTCCTGACTTTC. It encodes CIASGANVLTF.

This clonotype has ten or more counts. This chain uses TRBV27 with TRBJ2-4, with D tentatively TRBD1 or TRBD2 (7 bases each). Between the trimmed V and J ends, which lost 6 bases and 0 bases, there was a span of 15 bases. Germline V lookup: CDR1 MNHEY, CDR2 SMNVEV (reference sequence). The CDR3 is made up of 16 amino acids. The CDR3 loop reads CASRLGGGLAKNIQYF. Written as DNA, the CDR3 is TGTGCCAGCAGATTGGGAGGGGGCCTAGCCAAAAACATTCAGTACTTC.

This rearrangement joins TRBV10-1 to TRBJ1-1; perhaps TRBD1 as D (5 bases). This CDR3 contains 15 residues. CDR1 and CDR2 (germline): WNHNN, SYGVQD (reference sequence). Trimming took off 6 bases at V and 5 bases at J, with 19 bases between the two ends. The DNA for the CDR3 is TGCGCCAGCAGGGAAGGCGGCACAGGCAAGACTGAAGCTTTCTTT. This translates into CASREGGTGKTEAFF.

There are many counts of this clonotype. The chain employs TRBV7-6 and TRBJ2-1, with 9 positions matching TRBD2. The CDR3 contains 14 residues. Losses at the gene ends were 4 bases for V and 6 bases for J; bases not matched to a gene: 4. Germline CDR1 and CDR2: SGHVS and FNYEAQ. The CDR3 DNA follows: TGTGCCAGCAGCTCAGCGGGGGGCGTCAATGAGCAGTTCTTC. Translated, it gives CASSSAGGVNEQFF.

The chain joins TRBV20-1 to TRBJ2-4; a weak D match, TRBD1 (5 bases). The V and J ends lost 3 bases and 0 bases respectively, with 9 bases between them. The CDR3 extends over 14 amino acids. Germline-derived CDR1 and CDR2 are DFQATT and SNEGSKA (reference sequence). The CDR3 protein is CSARGQLAKNIQYF. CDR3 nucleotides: TGCAGTGCTAGGGGGCAACTAGCCAAAAACATTCAGTACTTC.

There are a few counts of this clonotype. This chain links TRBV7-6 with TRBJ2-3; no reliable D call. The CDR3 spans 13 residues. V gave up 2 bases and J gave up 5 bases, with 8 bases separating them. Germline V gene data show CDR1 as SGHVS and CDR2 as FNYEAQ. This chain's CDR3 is CASSLKGVDTQYF. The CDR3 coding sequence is TGTGCCAGCAGCTTAAAAGGAGTAGATACGCAGTATTTT.

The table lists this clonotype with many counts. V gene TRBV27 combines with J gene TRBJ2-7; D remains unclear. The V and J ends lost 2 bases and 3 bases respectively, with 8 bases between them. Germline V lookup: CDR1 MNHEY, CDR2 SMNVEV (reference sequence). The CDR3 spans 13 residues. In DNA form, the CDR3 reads TGTGCCAGCAGTTTAGTGGGAAACTACGAGCAGTACTTC. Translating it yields CASSLVGNYEQYF.

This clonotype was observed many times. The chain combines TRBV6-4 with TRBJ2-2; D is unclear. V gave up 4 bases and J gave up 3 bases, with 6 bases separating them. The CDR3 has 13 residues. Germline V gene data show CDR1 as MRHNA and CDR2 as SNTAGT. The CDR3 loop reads CASSVADTGELFF. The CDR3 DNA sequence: TGTGCCAGCAGTGTCGCGGACACCGGGGAGCTGTTTTTT.

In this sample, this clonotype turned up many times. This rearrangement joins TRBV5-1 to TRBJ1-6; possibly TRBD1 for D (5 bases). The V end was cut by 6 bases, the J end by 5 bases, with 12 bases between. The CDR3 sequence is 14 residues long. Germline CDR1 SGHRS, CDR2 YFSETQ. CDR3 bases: TGCGCCAGCACCTCCGGGACTGATAATTCACCCCTCCACTTT. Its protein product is CASTSGTDNSPLHF.

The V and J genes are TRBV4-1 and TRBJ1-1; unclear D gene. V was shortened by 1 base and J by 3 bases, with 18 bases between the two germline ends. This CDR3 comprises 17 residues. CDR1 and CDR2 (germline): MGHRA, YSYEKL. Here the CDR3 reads CASSQARVRRMDTEAFF. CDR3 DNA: TGCGCCAGCAGCCAAGCAAGGGTCAGGAGGATGGACACTGAAGCTTTCTTT.

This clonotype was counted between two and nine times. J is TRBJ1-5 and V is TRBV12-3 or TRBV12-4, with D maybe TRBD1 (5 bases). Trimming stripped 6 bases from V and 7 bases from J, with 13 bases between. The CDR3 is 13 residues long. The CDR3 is CASSQGYDQPQHF. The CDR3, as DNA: TGTGCCAGCAGCCAGGGATATGACCAGCCCCAGCATTTT.

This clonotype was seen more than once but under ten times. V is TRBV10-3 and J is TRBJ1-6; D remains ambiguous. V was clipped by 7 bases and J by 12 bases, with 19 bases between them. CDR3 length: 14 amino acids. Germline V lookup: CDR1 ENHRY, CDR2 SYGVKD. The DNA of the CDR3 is TGTGCCATCAATGGGCAGGACGGATCGGGACCCCTCCACTTT. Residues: CAINGQDGSGPLHF.